This T cell receptor (beta chain) was sequenced in a study of cytomegalovirus exposure and HLA in healthy donors. For the study at large: The early release's HLA-typed donors yielded 65 million to 85 million unique TCRs.

This clone has a handful of counts. This CDR3 has 14 residues. Germline V gene sequence: CDR1 MGHRA, CDR2 YSYEKL. V was clipped by 0 bases and J by 4 bases, with 6 bases between them. This PCR relied on a set of 60 Vbeta primers and 13 Jbeta primers. Repertoires were generated with immunoSEQ multiplex PCR, while TCRdb's copy carries only in-frame clones and drops some. Of around 180,000 clones in the sample, roughly 83% were seen once. This sequence joins TRBV4-1 and TRBJ1-4; D uncertain. This receptor was identified in a boy younger than 18 in good health and CMV-seronegative. Sequencing used PBMCs. CDR3 residues: CASSQDSSNEKLFF. The CDR3 DNA is TGCGCCAGCAGCCAAGATTCCAGTAATGAAAAACTGTTTTTT.